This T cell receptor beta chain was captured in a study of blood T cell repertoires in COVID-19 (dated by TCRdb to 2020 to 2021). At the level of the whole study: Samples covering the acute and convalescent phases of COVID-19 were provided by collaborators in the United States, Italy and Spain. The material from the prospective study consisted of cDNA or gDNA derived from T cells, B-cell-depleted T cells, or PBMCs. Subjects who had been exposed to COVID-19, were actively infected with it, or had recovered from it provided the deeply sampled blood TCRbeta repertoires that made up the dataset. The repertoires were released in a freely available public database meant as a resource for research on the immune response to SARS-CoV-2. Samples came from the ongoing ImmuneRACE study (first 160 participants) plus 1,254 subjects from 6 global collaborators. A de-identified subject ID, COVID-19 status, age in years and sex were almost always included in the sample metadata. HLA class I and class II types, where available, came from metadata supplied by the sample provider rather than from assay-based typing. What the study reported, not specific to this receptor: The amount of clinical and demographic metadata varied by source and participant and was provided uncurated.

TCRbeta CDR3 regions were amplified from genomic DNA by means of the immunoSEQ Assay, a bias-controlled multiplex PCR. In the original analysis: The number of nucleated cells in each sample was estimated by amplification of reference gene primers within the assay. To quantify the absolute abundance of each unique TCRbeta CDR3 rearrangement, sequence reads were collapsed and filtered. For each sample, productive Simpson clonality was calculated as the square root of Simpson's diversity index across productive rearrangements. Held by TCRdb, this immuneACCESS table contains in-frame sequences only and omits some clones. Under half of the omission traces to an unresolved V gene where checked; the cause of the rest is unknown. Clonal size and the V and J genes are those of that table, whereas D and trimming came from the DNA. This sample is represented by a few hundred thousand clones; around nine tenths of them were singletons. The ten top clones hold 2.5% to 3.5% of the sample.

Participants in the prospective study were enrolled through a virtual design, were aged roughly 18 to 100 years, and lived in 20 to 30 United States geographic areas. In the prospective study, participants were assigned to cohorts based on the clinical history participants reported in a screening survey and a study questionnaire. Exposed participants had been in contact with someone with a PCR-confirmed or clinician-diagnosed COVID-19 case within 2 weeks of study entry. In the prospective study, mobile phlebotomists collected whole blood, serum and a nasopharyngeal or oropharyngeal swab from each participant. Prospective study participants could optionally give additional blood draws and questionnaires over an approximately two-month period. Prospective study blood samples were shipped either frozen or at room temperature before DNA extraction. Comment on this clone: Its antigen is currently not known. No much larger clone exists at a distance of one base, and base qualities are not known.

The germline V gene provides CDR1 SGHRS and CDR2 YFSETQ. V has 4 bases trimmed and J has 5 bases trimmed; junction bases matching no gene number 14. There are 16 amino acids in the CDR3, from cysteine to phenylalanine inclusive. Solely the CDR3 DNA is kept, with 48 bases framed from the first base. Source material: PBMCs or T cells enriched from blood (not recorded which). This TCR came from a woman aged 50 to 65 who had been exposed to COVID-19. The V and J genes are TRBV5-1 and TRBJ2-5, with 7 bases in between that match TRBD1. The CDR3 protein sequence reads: CASSLNDREFRETQYF. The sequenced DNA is TGCGCCAGCAGCCTTAACGACAGGGAGTTTAGGGAGACCCAGTACTTC.